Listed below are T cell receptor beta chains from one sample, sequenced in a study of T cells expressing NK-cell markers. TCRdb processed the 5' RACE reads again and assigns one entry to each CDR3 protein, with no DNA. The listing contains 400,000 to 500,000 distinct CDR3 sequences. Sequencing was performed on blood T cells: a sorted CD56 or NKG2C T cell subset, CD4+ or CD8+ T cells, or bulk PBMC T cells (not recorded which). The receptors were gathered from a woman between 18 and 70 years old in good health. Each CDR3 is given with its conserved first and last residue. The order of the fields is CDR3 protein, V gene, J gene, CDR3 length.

CDR3 protein: CASSLSGTGLNSPLHF
V gene: TRBV12-3/TRBV12-4
J gene: TRBJ1-6
CDR3 length: 16

CDR3 protein: CASTRGAEAFF
V gene: TRBV6-5
J gene: TRBJ1-1
CDR3 length: 11

CDR3 protein: CASSQEMEAVTPAFF
V gene: TRBV3-1
J gene: TRBJ1-1
CDR3 length: 15

CDR3 protein: CAARFGTDTQYF
V gene: TRBV2
J gene: TRBJ2-3
CDR3 length: 12

CDR3 protein: CASSITSSSYEQYF
V gene: TRBV9
J gene: TRBJ2-7
CDR3 length: 14

CDR3 protein: CAWSVQGTQRTDTQYF
V gene: TRBV30
J gene: TRBJ2-3
CDR3 length: 16

CDR3 protein: CASSLEGRWTGELFF
V gene: TRBV5-1
J gene: TRBJ2-2
CDR3 length: 15

CDR3 protein: CASSLGDRSRSGYTF
V gene: TRBV5-4
J gene: TRBJ1-2
CDR3 length: 15

CDR3 protein: CASSLDRGGNNEQFF
V gene: TRBV11-2
J gene: TRBJ2-1
CDR3 length: 15

CDR3 protein: CASSLVGGGGSYNEQFF
V gene: TRBV11-2
J gene: TRBJ2-1
CDR3 length: 17

CDR3 protein: CASSQDFAGSSEQYF
V gene: TRBV3-1
J gene: TRBJ2-7
CDR3 length: 15

CDR3 protein: CSAPAGGQGFYEQFF
V gene: TRBV20-1
J gene: TRBJ2-1
CDR3 length: 15

CDR3 protein: CSAPERRGALYNEQFF
V gene: TRBV20-1
J gene: TRBJ2-1
CDR3 length: 16

CDR3 protein: CASSLSYQETQYF
V gene: TRBV27
J gene: TRBJ2-5
CDR3 length: 13

CDR3 protein: CASRDLGETQYF
V gene: TRBV19
J gene: TRBJ2-5
CDR3 length: 12

CDR3 protein: CSARAPTRGNTGELFF
V gene: TRBV20-1
J gene: TRBJ2-2
CDR3 length: 16

CDR3 protein: CAISPSTPSTDTQYF
V gene: TRBV10-3
J gene: TRBJ2-3
CDR3 length: 15

CDR3 protein: CASKDTINSGNTIYF
V gene: TRBV12-3/TRBV12-4
J gene: TRBJ1-3
CDR3 length: 15

CDR3 protein: CASSLGQNEQFF
V gene: TRBV5-1
J gene: TRBJ2-1
CDR3 length: 12

CDR3 protein: CASSSPGTFYAANYGYTF
V gene: TRBV11-1
J gene: TRBJ1-2
CDR3 length: 18

CDR3 protein: CSASRLAGVVETQYF
V gene: TRBV20-1
J gene: TRBJ2-5
CDR3 length: 15

CDR3 protein: CSARDGAAKTNTGELFF
V gene: TRBV20-1
J gene: TRBJ2-2
CDR3 length: 17

CDR3 protein: CASSTGRVGPNTEAFF
V gene: TRBV5-1
J gene: TRBJ1-1
CDR3 length: 16

CDR3 protein: CASSVDRVGYNSPLHF
V gene: TRBV7-2
J gene: TRBJ1-6
CDR3 length: 16

CDR3 protein: CASSLAVGTGINEQFF
V gene: TRBV7-3
J gene: TRBJ2-1
CDR3 length: 16

CDR3 protein: CSARRTGDYGYTF
V gene: TRBV20-1
J gene: TRBJ1-2
CDR3 length: 13

CDR3 protein: CSGLTPYWNEQFF
V gene: TRBV20-1
J gene: TRBJ2-1
CDR3 length: 13

CDR3 protein: CASSRGTNTGELFF
V gene: TRBV7-2
J gene: TRBJ2-2
CDR3 length: 14

CDR3 protein: CASRWGVKSSYNEQFF
V gene: TRBV25-1
J gene: TRBJ2-1
CDR3 length: 16

CDR3 protein: CASSEEMGAGSPLHF
V gene: TRBV2
J gene: TRBJ1-6
CDR3 length: 15

CDR3 protein: CSASIIQGKDTQYF
V gene: TRBV20-1
J gene: TRBJ2-3
CDR3 length: 14

CDR3 protein: CSVRQGIEVDTQYF
V gene: TRBV29-1
J gene: TRBJ2-3
CDR3 length: 14

CDR3 protein: CASSIFSGNYNEQFF
V gene: TRBV19
J gene: TRBJ2-1
CDR3 length: 15

CDR3 protein: CASSQRELNYNEQFF
V gene: TRBV7-2
J gene: TRBJ2-1
CDR3 length: 15

CDR3 protein: CAWTSGKNTGELFF
V gene: TRBV30
J gene: TRBJ2-2
CDR3 length: 14

CDR3 protein: CASSDGSSSYNEQFF
V gene: TRBV6-4
J gene: TRBJ2-1
CDR3 length: 15

CDR3 protein: CASSLANWARYTEAFF
V gene: TRBV7-9
J gene: TRBJ1-1
CDR3 length: 16

CDR3 protein: CASSPGRGENNEQFF
V gene: TRBV12-3/TRBV12-4
J gene: TRBJ2-1
CDR3 length: 15

CDR3 protein: CASKGRATSPLHF
V gene: TRBV12-3/TRBV12-4
J gene: TRBJ1-6
CDR3 length: 13

CDR3 protein: CAWKQGSYEQYF
V gene: TRBV30
J gene: TRBJ2-7
CDR3 length: 12

CDR3 protein: CSARGLAGGHTDTQYF
V gene: TRBV20-1
J gene: TRBJ2-3
CDR3 length: 16

CDR3 protein: CASSSGTSGSSYNEQFF
V gene: TRBV7-9
J gene: TRBJ2-1
CDR3 length: 17

CDR3 protein: CAVRKAYNEQFF
V gene: TRBV7-9
J gene: TRBJ2-1
CDR3 length: 12

CDR3 protein: CASSPQQNTGELFF
V gene: TRBV12-3/TRBV12-4
J gene: TRBJ2-2
CDR3 length: 14

CDR3 protein: CASSLAHFGSSTDTQYF
V gene: TRBV7-2
J gene: TRBJ2-3
CDR3 length: 17